What follows is one T cell receptor beta chain and its context. Its antigen is unidentified. PCR was performed using 60 Vbeta and 13 Jbeta primers. Under the authors' procedure: Around 76 million unique TCR beta chains, roughly 10 million shared, were counted in a later analysis. Sequencing was performed with immunoSEQ multiplex PCR; in TCRdb, only in-frame clones are kept and a portion is missing. V, J and clone size were drawn from that table, and D and trimming were deduced from the DNA. The repertoire includes some 140,000 clones, approximately 74% of them detected once, and 2.8% sits in the top ten. This sample stems from a study of cytomegalovirus exposure and HLA in healthy donors. Study conclusions and caveats: From TCR beta sequences, most subjects' HLA-A and HLA-B alleles were reportedly predicted accurately.

There are 14 residues in the CDR3. The V gene's germline CDR1 is MNHEY and CDR2 SMNVEV (reference sequence). With 5 bases removed from V and 5 bases from J, the gap between germline ends came to 15 bases. The TCR comes from a man younger than 35 in good health and CMV-seronegative. Source material: PBMCs. V is TRBV27 and J is TRBJ1-1, with unresolved D. The DNA for the CDR3 is TGTGCCAGCAGTCCCCTCCCCTGGAGAACTGAAGCTTTCTTT. Encoded protein: CASSPLPWRTEAFF.